This T cell receptor beta chain stems from a study of cytomegalovirus exposure and HLA in healthy donors. General study results and limits: It was confirmed in vitro that a few of the CMV-associated chains were specific for CMV antigens.

Per the germline V gene, CDR1 is SGHRS and CDR2 is YFSETQ. With V trimmed by 2 bases and J by 0 bases, 2 bases remained unmatched. The CDR3 sequence is 15 residues long. Note on this clone: Its cognate antigen is unknown.

PCR was performed using 60 Vbeta and 13 Jbeta primers. Clones were sequenced by immunoSEQ multiplex PCR, and TCRdb holds only the in-frame ones, with some missing. The top ten clones hold roughly 8.9% of a sample with 65,000 to 90,000 clones, less than 80% of them seen once. This chain connects TRBV5-1 to TRBJ2-5, with 9 bases fitting TRBD2. The sequencing sample was made of PBMCs. This TCR came from a woman in her thirties or forties in good health and CMV-seropositive. CDR3 loop: CASSFRLADQETQYF. CDR3 nucleotide sequence: TGCGCCAGCAGCTTTAGACTAGCGGACCAAGAGACCCAGTACTTC.